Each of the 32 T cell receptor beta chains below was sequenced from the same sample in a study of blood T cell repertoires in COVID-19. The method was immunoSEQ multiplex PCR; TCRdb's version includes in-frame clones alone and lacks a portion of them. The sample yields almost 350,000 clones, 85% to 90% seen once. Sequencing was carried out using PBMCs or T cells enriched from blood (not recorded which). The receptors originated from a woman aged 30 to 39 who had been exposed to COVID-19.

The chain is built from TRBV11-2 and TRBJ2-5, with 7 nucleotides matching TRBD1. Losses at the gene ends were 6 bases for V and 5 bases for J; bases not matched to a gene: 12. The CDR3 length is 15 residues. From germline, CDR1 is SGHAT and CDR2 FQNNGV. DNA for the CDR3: TGTGCCAGCAGAAACCTCCGAGGGGGCGGGGAGACCCAGTACTTC. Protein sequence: CASRNLRGGGETQYF.

The CDR3 DNA sequence: TGTGCCAGCAGCTTAGCGGGACTAGCCTACGAGCAGTACTTC. This codes for CASSLAGLAYEQYF. V is TRBV7-9 and J is TRBJ2-7, with TRBD2 identical over 8 bases. J was trimmed by 2 bases and V by 0 bases; bases with no gene match: 0. Germline V CDR1 and CDR2: SEHNR, FQNEAQ (reference sequence). The CDR3 has 14 residues.

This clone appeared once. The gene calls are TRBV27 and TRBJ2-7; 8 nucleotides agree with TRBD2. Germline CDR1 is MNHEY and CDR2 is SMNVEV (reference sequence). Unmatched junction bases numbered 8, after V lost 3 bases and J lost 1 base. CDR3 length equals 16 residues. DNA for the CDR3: TGTGCCAGCAGTTTGATAACTAGCGGATTTTCCTACGAGCAGTACTTC. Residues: CASSLITSGFSYEQYF.

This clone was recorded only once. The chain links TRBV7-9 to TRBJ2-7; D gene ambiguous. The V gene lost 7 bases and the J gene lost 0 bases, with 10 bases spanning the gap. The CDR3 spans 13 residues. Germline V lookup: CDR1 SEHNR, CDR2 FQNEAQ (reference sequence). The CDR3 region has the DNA TGTGCCAGCACGGCACCGAGCTCCTACGAGCAGTACTTC. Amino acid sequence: CASTAPSSYEQYF. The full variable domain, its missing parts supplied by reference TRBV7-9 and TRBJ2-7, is DTGVSQNPRHKITKRGQNVTFRCDPISEHNRLYWYRQTLGQGPEFLTYFQNEAQLEKSRLLSDRFSAERPKGSFSTLEIQRTEQGDSAMYLCASTAPSSYEQYFGPGTRLTVT.

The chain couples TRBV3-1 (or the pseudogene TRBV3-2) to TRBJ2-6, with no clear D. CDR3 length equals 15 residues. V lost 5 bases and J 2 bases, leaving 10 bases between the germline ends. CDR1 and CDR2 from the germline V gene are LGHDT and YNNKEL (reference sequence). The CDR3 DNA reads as TGTGCCAGCAGCTTCCAATCCCCTGGGGCCAACGTCCTGACTTTC. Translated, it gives CASSFQSPGANVLTF.

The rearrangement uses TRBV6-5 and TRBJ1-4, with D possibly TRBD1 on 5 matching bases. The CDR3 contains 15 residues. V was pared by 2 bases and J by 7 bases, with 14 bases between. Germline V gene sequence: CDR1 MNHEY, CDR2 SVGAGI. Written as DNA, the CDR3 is TGTGCCAGCAGTTACCAGGGAAGGCGGGGTGAAAAACTGTTTTTT. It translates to CASSYQGRRGEKLFF.

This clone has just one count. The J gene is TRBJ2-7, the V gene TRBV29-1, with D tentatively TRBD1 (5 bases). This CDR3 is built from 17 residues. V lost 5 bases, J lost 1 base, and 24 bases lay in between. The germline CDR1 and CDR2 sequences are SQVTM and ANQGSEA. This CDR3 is CSVSRTQSAIESYEQYF. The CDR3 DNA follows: TGCAGCGTTTCAAGGACACAATCGGCAATCGAATCCTACGAGCAGTACTTC.

The CDR3 region is CASRDRTNEQYF. CDR3 nucleotides: TGTGCCAGCAGGGATAGGACAAACGAGCAGTACTTC. V usage is TRBV6-6 and J usage is TRBJ2-7; TRBD1 might be the D (5 bases). Trimming cost V 6 bases and J 5 bases, with 11 bases left between them. The CDR3 runs 12 residues. Germline loops: CDR1 MNHNY, CDR2 SVGAGI (reference sequence).

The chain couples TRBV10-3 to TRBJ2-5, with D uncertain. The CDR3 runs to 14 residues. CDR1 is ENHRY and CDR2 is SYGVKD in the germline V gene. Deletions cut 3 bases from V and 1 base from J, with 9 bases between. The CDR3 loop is CAISDTRGQETQYF. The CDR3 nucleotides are TGTGCCATCAGTGATACCCGCGGCCAAGAGACCCAGTACTTC.

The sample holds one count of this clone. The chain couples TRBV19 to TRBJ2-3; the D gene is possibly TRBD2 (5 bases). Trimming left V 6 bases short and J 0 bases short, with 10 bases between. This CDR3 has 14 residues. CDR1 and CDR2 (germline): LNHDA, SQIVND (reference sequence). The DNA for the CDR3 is TGTGCCAGTAGCCAAGCTAGCAGCACAGATACGCAGTATTTT. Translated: CASSQASSTDTQYF.

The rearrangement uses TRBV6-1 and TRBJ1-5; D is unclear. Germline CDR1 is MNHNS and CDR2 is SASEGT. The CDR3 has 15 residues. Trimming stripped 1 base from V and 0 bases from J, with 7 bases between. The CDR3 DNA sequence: TGTGCCAGCAGTGAAGTGAGTGGTAGCAATCAGCCCCAGCATTTT. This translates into CASSEVSGSNQPQHF.

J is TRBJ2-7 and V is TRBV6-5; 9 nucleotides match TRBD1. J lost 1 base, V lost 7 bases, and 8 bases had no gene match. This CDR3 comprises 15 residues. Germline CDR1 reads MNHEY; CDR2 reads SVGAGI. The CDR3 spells CASKAGQGESYEQYF. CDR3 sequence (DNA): TGTGCCAGCAAGGCGGGACAGGGTGAATCCTACGAGCAGTACTTC.

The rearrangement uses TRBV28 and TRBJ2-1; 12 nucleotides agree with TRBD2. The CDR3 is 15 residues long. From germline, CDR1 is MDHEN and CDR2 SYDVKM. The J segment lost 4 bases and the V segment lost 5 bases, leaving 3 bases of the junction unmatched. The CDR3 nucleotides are TGTGCCAGCAGTCCCGGGACTAGCGGGTACAATGAGCAGTTCTTC. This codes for CASSPGTSGYNEQFF.

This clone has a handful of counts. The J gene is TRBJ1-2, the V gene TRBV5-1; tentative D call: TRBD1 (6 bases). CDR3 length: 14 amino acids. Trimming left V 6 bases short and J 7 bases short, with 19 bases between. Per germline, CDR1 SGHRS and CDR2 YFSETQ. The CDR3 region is CASTQLIGGPGYTF. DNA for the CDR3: TGCGCCAGCACCCAGCTTATCGGGGGGCCTGGCTACACCTTC.

The CDR3 is CASRRDSHEQYF. The CDR3 nucleotides read TGTGCCAGCAGAAGGGACAGCCACGAGCAGTACTTC. The chain combines TRBV12-3 or TRBV12-4 with TRBJ2-7, with 7 bases aligning to TRBD1. J gave up 5 bases and V 6 bases, and 4 bases lay outside the gene matches. CDR3 length equals 12 residues.

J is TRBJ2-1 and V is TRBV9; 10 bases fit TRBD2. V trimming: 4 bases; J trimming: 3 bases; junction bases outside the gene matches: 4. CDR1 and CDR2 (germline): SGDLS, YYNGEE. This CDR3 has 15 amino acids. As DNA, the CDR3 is TGTGCCAGCAGCAAAACTAGCGGGAACTACAATGAGCAGTTCTTC. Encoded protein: CASSKTSGNYNEQFF.

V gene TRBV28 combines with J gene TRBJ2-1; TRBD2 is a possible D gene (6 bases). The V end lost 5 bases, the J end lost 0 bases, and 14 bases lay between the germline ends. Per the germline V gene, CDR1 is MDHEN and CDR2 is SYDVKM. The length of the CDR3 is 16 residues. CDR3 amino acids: CASSRPAGFSYNEQFF. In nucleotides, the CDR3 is TGTGCCAGCAGTCGCCCTGCGGGGTTCTCCTACAATGAGCAGTTCTTC.

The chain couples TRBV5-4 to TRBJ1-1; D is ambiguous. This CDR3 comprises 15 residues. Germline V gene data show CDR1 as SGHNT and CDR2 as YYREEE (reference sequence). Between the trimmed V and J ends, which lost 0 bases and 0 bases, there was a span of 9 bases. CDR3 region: CASSLAPVMNTEAFF. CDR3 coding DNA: TGTGCCAGCAGCTTGGCGCCAGTTATGAACACTGAAGCTTTCTTT.

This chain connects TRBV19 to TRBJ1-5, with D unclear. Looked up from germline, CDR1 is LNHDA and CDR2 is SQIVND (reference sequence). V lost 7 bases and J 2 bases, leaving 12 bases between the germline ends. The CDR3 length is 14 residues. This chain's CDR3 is CASNGPYGNQPQHF. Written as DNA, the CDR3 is TGTGCCAGTAATGGGCCCTATGGCAATCAGCCCCAGCATTTT.

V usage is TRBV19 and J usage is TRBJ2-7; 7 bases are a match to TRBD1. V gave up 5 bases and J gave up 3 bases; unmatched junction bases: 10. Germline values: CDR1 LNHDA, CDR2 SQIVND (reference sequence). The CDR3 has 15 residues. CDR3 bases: TGTGCCAGTAGTCTGGGACAGAAGGGTCGCTACGAGCAGTACTTC. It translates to CASSLGQKGRYEQYF.

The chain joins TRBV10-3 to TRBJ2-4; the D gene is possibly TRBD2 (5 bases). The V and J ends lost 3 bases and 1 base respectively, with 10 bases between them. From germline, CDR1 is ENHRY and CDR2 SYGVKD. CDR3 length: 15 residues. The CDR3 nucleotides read TGTGCCATCAGTGATGCTGCGGGTGCCAAAAACATTCAGTACTTC. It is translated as CAISDAAGAKNIQYF.

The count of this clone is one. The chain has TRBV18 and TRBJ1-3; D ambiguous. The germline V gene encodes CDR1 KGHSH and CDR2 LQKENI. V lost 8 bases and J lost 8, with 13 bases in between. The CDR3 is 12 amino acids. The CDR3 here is CASRGSTDTIYF. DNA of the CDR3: TGTGCCAGCAGAGGCAGTACTGACACCATATATTTT.

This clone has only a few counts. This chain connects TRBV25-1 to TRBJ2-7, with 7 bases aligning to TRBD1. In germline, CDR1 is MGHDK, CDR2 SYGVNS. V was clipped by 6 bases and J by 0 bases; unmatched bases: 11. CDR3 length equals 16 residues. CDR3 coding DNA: TGTGCCAGCAGAGATCGGGACAGATTCATCTCCTACGAGCAGTACTTC. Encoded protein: CASRDRDRFISYEQYF.

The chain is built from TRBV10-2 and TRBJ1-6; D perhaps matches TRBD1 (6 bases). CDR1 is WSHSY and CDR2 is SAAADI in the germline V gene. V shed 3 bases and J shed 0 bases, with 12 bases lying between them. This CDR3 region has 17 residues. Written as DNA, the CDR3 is TGCGCCAGCAGTGACGGGGGGCAGTTCTCCTATAATTCACCCCTCCACTTT. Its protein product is CASSDGGQFSYNSPLHF.

The CDR3 region is CASSLKEEWMVLAGPYEQYF. The CDR3 DNA reads as TGTGCCAGCAGTTTAAAGGAGGAGTGGATGGTGCTAGCGGGACCTTACGAGCAGTACTTC. The genes are TRBV28 and TRBJ2-7, with TRBD2 matching over 9 bases. Trimming removed 2 bases from V and 4 bases from J; junction bases left unmatched: 21. This CDR3 region has 20 residues. From germline, CDR1 is MDHEN and CDR2 SYDVKM.

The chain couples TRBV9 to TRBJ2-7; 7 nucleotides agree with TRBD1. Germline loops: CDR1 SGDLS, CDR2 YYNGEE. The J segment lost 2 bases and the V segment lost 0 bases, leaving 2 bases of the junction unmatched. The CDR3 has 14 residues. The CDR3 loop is CASSVGQGTYEQYF. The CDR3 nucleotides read TGTGCCAGCAGCGTAGGACAGGGTACCTACGAGCAGTACTTC.

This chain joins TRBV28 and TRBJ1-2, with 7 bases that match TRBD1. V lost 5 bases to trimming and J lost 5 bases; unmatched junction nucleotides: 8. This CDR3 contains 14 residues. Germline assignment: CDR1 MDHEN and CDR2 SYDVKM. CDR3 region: CASSHRDRSYGYTF. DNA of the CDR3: TGTGCCAGCAGTCACCGGGACAGATCATATGGCTACACCTTC.

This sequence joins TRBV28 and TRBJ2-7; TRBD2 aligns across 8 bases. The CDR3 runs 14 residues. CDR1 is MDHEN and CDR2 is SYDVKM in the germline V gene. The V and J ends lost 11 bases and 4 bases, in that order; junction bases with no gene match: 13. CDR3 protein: CAVRPVSSGYEQYF. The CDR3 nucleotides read TGTGCCGTCCGCCCTGTGTCTAGCGGGTACGAGCAGTACTTC.

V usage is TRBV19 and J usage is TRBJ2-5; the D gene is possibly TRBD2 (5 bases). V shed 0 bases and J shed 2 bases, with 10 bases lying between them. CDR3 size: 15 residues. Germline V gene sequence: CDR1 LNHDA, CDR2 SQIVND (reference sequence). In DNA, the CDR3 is TGTGCCAGTAGTATAGATAGGAGCGGACAAGAGACCCAGTACTTC. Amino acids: CASSIDRSGQETQYF. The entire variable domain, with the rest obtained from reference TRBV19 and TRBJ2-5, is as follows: DGGITQSPKYLFRKEGQNVTLSCEQNLNHDAMYWYRQDPGQGLRLIYYSQIVNDFQKGDIAEGYSVSREKKESFPLTVTSAQKNPTAFYLCASSIDRSGQETQYFGPGTRLLVL.

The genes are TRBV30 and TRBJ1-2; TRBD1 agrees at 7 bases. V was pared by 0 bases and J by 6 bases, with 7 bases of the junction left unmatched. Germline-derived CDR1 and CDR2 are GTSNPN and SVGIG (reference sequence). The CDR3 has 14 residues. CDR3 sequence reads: CAWSVPGTVHGYTF. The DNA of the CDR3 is TGTGCCTGGAGTGTACCCGGGACAGTTCATGGCTACACCTTC.

The CDR3 protein is CASRSTGGDYGYTF. The DNA of the CDR3 is TGTGCCAGCAGGTCGACAGGGGGCGACTATGGCTACACCTTC. The rearrangement uses TRBV7-9 and TRBJ1-2, with 10 bases that match TRBD1. The CDR3 spans 14 residues. Germline CDR1 SEHNR, CDR2 FQNEAQ (reference sequence). The V and J ends lost 6 bases and 3 bases, in that order; junction bases with no gene match: 4.

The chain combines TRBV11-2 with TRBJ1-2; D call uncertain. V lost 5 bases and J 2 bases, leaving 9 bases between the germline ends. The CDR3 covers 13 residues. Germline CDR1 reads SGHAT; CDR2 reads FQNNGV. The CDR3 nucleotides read TGTGCCAGCAGCGGCGACAAGAACTATGGCTACACCTTC. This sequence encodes CASSGDKNYGYTF.